This TCR beta chain appears in the sequencing data of a study of OX40 agonist ivuxolimab in advanced cancers. Study-level information: Of mixed ages from about 20 to 80 and averaging approximately 60 years, the group was approximately 84% male. Treatment received earlier with anti-PD-1, anti-PD-L1 or anti-CTLA-4 agents was allowed, and approximately 44% had some. Study conclusions and caveats: Researchers report that CD8+ T cells had, on average, more expanded clones than CD4+.

Germline V gives CDR1 SQVTM, CDR2 ANQGSEA. The junction had 3 bases not matched to a gene; V was cut back by 7 bases and J by 6 bases. There are 13 residues in the CDR3. The protocol was immunoSEQ multiplex PCR, while the TCRdb copy is restricted to in-frame clones and leaves out a portion. This sample has about 75,000 clones, with roughly 86% found just once. As concerns this clone: Its antigen is unknown.

The starting material was CD4+ or CD8+ T cells sorted from blood, obtained in a trial of the OX40 agonist ivuxolimab. The sequence was obtained from an adult with an advanced solid tumor such as melanoma, head and neck, liver or kidney cancer. The chain is built from TRBV29-1 and TRBJ2-1; TRBD2 matches at 13 bases. The CDR3 region is CSAGLAGANEQFF. The DNA for the CDR3 is TGCAGCGCCGGACTAGCGGGGGCCAATGAGCAGTTCTTC.